The 9 T cell receptor beta chains given below trace back to one sample, sequenced in a study of T cell repertoires in cytomegalovirus infection. TCRdb processed the reads anew with MiXCR; each CDR3 protein has one entry. This sample has roughly 600,000 distinct CDR3 sequences, with 24% found just once. The sequencing input was CD8+ T cells from PBMCs. These receptors came from a human donor in good health (CMV status not recorded). Some clones in this sample may be carry-over from other donors' samples.

This clonotype was detected a few times. The chain has TRBV29-1 and TRBJ2-5; possibly TRBD1 or TRBD2 for D (5 bases each). This CDR3 spans 12 amino acids. Trimming removed 6 bases at V and 5 bases at J, with 13 bases between. Germline V gene data show CDR1 as SQVTM and CDR2 as ANQGSEA. The DNA for the CDR3 is TGCAGCGTGACAATGGGGGACGAGACCCAGTACTTC. Amino acids: CSVTMGDETQYF.

This clonotype was seen only a few times. The rearrangement uses TRBV20-1 and TRBJ2-1; D not certain. Trimming removed 0 bases from V and 0 bases from J, with 9 bases in between. Germline V gene sequence: CDR1 DFQATT, CDR2 SNEGSKA (reference sequence). The CDR3 runs 15 residues. Here the CDR3 DNA reads TGCAGTGCTAGAGAAGATCCGAGCTCCTACAATGAGCAGTTCTTC. Translated: CSAREDPSSYNEQFF.

V and J are TRBV29-1 and TRBJ1-2; D perhaps matches TRBD1 (6 bases). The germline V gene encodes CDR1 SQVTM and CDR2 ANQGSEA. Trimming took 1 base from V and 3 from J, leaving 18 bases between them. This CDR3 region has 16 residues. The CDR3 region is CSVEGGTRYQDYGYTF. The CDR3 DNA is TGCAGCGTTGAAGGGGGGACACGTTACCAGGACTATGGCTACACCTTC.

The table lists this clonotype with many counts. The chain joins TRBV7-9 to TRBJ2-5, with D hard to call. V lost 4 bases and J lost 4, with 13 bases in between. The germline gives CDR1 SEHNR, CDR2 FQNEAQ (reference sequence). The CDR3 is made up of 14 amino acids. The CDR3 loop reads CASSSVPTRETQYF. CDR3 in DNA: TGTGCCAGCAGCTCAGTCCCCACAAGAGAGACCCAGTACTTC.

The CDR3 region has the DNA TGTGCCAGAACTGTCCGGGGCCGAGGAAACACTGAAGCTTTCTTT. Amino acid sequence: CARTVRGRGNTEAFF. The gene calls are TRBV27 and TRBJ1-1; D might be TRBD1 (5 bases). The CDR3 runs to 15 residues. Looked up from germline, CDR1 is MNHEY and CDR2 is SMNVEV (reference sequence). The V end was cut by 9 bases, the J end by 2 bases, with 19 bases between.

This clonotype was seen a single time. The chain combines TRBV19 with TRBJ2-7, with 11 nucleotides matching TRBD2. The trim removed 3 bases at V and 0 bases at J, leaving 4 bases unmatched. Germline loops: CDR1 LNHDA, CDR2 SQIVND (reference sequence). The CDR3 has 16 amino acids. CDR3 sequence: CASSILAGGGSYEQYF. As DNA, the CDR3 is TGTGCCAGTAGTATCCTAGCGGGGGGAGGCTCCTACGAGCAGTACTTC.

Turning to this clonotype: A much larger clone differs by one base, so this may be a read error. V and J are TRBV28 and TRBJ2-2; 11 bases fit TRBD1. V shed 5 bases and J 7 bases; nucleotides not matched to a gene: 12. CDR1 is MDHEN, CDR2 SYDVKM, per germline. The CDR3 loop spans 17 amino acids. The CDR3 DNA sequence: TGTGCCAGCAGTGACTGGGACAGGGGGAATATTGGCGGGGAGCTGTTTTTT. The encoded protein is CASSDWDRGNIGGELFF.

V is TRBV27 and J is TRBJ2-1, with 13 positions matching TRBD2. Per the germline V gene, CDR1 is MNHEY and CDR2 is SMNVEV (reference sequence). This CDR3 comprises 15 residues. After removal of 5 bases from V and 8 bases from J, the junction contained 6 bases not matched to a gene. CDR3 amino acids: CASSHTSGGAHEQFF. The CDR3 DNA reads TGTGCCAGCAGTCATACTAGCGGGGGGGCCCATGAGCAGTTCTTC.

The gene calls are TRBV20-1 and TRBJ2-2; no clear D gene. The V and J ends lost 3 bases and 9 bases respectively, with 11 bases between them. CDR3 length: 12 residues. The germline V gene has CDR1 DFQATT and CDR2 SNEGSKA (reference sequence). The CDR3 nucleotides are TGCAGTGCTAGTAGTGAAGGATGGGAGCTGTTTTTT. It is translated as CSASSEGWELFF.